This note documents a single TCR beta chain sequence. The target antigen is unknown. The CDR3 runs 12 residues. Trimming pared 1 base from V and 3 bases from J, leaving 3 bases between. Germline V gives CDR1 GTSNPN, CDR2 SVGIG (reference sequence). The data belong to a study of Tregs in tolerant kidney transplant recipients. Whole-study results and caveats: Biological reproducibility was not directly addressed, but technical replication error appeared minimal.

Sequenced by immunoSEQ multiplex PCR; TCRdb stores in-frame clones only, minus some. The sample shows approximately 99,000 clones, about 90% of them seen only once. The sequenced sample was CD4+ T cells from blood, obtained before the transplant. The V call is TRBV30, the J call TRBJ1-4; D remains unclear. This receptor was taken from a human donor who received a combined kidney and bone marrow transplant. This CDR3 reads CAWSGANEKLFF. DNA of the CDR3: TGTGCCTGGAGTGGAGCTAATGAAAAACTGTTTTTT.